Each of the 10 T cell receptor beta chains below was sequenced from the same sample in a study of T cells in Graves' hyperthyroidism and ophthalmopathy. It was RNA transcripts that yielded the amplified TCR beta CDR3 regions. First-round RT-PCR targeting the TCR CDR3 was performed with the HTBI primer set. MiXCR was run by TCRdb on the multiplex PCR reads, yielding one entry per CDR3 protein. The profile covers roughly 700,000 distinct CDR3 sequences, with 15% to 20% appearing a single time and roughly a sixth taken by the ten largest. The sequencing input was blood. Receptor source: a man aged 50-59 years with Graves' hyperthyroidism.

The rearrangement links TRBV10-3 to TRBJ2-3; possibly TRBD2 for D (6 bases). There are 15 residues in the CDR3. CDR1 is ENHRY and CDR2 is SYGVKD in the germline V gene. V gave up 8 bases and J gave up 0 bases, with 15 bases separating them. The CDR3 loop is CAIGAGQYSTDTQYF. CDR3 nucleotides: TGTGCCATCGGGGCGGGGCAGTATAGCACAGATACGCAGTATTTT.

This sequence joins TRBV7-3 and TRBJ2-2; 12 bases line up with TRBD2. From germline, CDR1 is SGHTA and CDR2 FQGTGA. The CDR3 runs 18 residues. With V trimmed by 2 bases and J by 4 bases, 8 bases remained unmatched. CDR3 amino acids: CASSLLASGRGGTGELFF. CDR3 in DNA: TGTGCCAGCAGCTTATTGGCTAGCGGGAGGGGCGGCACCGGGGAGCTGTTTTTT.

This clonotype was detected a few times. The chain has TRBV5-1 and TRBJ1-5; tentatively, D is TRBD1 (6 bases). Germline loops: CDR1 SGHRS, CDR2 YFSETQ. There are 15 residues in the CDR3. V was pared by 0 bases and J by 9 bases, with 16 bases between. The CDR3 bases are TGCGCCAGCAGCTTGGGGGGGGGACAAGGATGGCCCCAGCATTTT. Translating it yields CASSLGGGQGWPQHF.

This clonotype was seen a few times. The rearrangement links TRBV14 to TRBJ1-2; D remains ambiguous. The CDR3 is made up of 15 amino acids. V was clipped by 4 bases and J by 8 bases, with 20 bases between them. Germline CDR1 and CDR2: SGHDN and FVKESK. The CDR3 sequence: CASSPPSAGLVGYTF. CDR3 sequence (DNA): TGTGCCAGCAGCCCCCCCTCGGCAGGACTGGTCGGCTACACCTTC. Combining the CDR3 with reference TRBV14 and TRBJ1-2 gives the whole variable domain EAGVTQFPSHSVIEKGQTVTLRCDPISGHDNLYWYRRVMGKEIKFLLHFVKESKQDESGMPNNRFLAERTGGTYSTLKVQPAELEDSGVYFCASSPPSAGLVGYTFGSGTRLTVV.

This chain connects TRBV3-1 to TRBJ2-7, with TRBD1 as a possible D gene (6 bases). This CDR3 contains 18 residues. In germline, CDR1 is LGHDT, CDR2 YNNKEL (reference sequence). Deletions cut 2 bases from V and 4 bases from J, with 24 bases between. The CDR3 bases are TGTGCCAGCAGCCAACGGGGCAGGGGCCCCCCCTGGGCGTACGAGCAGTACTTC. Protein: CASSQRGRGPPWAYEQYF.

The chain employs TRBV4-1 and TRBJ2-5, with a tentative D call TRBD1 (5 bases). The CDR3 is 16 amino acids. Between the trimmed V and J ends, which lost 2 bases and 5 bases, there was a span of 18 bases. Germline CDR1 MGHRA, CDR2 YSYEKL. CDR3 sequence: CASSQRAGPTSETQYF. The CDR3 nucleotides are TGCGCCAGCAGCCAAAGGGCAGGGCCTACGTCGGAGACCCAGTACTTC.

The chain joins TRBV6-1 to TRBJ1-5, with TRBD1 matching over 8 bases. V was pared by 4 bases and J by 9 bases, with 5 bases of the junction left unmatched. There are 13 residues in the CDR3. Looked up from germline, CDR1 is MNHNS and CDR2 is SASEGT. CDR3: CASSGQGSGPQHF. CDR3 in DNA: TGTGCCAGCAGTGGACAGGGGTCAGGGCCCCAGCATTTT.

This clonotype has only a few counts. The CDR3 region is CASSTPSGGYQETQYF. The CDR3 bases are TGTGCCAGTAGTACCCCTAGCGGGGGGTACCAAGAGACCCAGTACTTC. The V call is TRBV19, the J call TRBJ2-5; 11 bases line up with TRBD2. CDR3 length: 16 residues. CDR1 LNHDA and CDR2 SQIVND come from the germline V gene (reference sequence). The ends lost 4 bases at V and 0 bases at J; junction bases unmatched: 4.

This clonotype was observed at least ten times. This sequence joins TRBV24-1 and TRBJ1-5; the D gene is possibly TRBD1 (5 bases). The CDR3 has 13 amino acids. V shed 5 bases and J shed 2 bases, with 6 bases lying between them. Germline V gives CDR1 KGHDR, CDR2 SFDVKD. Written as DNA, the CDR3 is TGTGCCACCAGTGTGGGGGGCAATCAGCCCCAGCATTTT. Amino acid sequence: CATSVGGNQPQHF.

This clonotype was picked up many times. The rearrangement uses TRBV2 and TRBJ1-5, with D unclear. The germline V gene encodes CDR1 SNHLY and CDR2 FYNNEI. The CDR3 has 14 amino acids. Trimming took 7 bases from V and 6 from J, leaving 16 bases between them. CDR3 sequence: CASTQEELTQPQHF. Here the CDR3 DNA reads TGTGCCAGCACTCAGGAGGAATTGACTCAGCCCCAGCATTTT.